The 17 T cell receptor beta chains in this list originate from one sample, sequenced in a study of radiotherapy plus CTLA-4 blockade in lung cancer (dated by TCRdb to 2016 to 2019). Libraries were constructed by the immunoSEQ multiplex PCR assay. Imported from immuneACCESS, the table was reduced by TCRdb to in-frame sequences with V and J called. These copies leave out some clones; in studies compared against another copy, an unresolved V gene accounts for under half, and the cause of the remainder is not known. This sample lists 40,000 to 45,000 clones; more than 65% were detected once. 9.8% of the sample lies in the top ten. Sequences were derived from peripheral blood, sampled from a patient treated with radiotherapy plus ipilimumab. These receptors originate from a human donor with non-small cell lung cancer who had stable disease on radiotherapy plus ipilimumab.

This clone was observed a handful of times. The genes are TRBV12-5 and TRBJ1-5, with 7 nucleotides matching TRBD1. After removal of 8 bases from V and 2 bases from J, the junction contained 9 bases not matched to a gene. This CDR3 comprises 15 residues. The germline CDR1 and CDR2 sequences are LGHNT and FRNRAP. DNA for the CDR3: TGTGCTAGTCAGAGCGCGCAGGGGGGCAATCAGCCCCAGCATTTT. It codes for CASQSAQGGNQPQHF.

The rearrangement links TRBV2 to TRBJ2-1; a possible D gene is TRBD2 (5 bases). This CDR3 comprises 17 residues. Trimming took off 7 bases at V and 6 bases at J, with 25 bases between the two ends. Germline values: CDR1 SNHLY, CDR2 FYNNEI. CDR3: CASTKGGGGGEGNEQFF. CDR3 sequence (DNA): TGTGCCAGCACCAAGGGTGGAGGAGGCGGTGAGGGCAATGAGCAGTTCTTC.

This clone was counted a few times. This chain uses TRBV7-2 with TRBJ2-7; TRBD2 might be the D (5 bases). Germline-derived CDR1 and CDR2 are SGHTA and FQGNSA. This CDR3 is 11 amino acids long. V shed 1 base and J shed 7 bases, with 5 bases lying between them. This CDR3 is CASSLGREQYF. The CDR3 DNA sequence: TGTGCCAGCAGCTTAGGGAGGGAGCAGTACTTC.

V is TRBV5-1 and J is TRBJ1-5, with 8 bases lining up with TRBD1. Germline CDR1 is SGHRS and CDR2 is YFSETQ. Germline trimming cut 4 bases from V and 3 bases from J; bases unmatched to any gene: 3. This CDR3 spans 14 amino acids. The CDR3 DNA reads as TGCGCCAGCAGCATGACAGGGGACAATCAGCCCCAGCATTTT. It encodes CASSMTGDNQPQHF.

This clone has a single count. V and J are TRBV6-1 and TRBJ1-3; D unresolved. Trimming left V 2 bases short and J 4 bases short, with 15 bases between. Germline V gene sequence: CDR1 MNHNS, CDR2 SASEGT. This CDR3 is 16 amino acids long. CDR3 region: CASSEQPGLRGNTIYF. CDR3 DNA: TGTGCCAGCAGTGAACAGCCGGGTCTGAGGGGAAACACCATATATTTT.

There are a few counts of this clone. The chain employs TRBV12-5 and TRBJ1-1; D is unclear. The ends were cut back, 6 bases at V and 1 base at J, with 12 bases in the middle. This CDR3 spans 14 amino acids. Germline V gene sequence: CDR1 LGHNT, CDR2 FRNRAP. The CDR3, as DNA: TGTGCTAGTGGGGCCCCAACACGGAACACTGAAGCTTTCTTT. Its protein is CASGAPTRNTEAFF.

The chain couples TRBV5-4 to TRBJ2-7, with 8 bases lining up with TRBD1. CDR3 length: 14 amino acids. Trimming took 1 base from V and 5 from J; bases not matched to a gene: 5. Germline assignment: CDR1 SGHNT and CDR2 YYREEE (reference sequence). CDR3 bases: TGTGCCAGCAGCTTGAGGACAGGGAAAAACGAGCAGTACTTC. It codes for CASSLRTGKNEQYF. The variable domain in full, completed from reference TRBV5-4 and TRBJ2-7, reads ETGVTQSPTHLIKTRGQQVTLRCSSQSGHNTVSWYQQALGQGPQFIFQYYREEENGRGNFPPRFSGLQFPNYSSELNVNALELDDSALYLCASSLRTGKNEQYFGPGTRLTVT.

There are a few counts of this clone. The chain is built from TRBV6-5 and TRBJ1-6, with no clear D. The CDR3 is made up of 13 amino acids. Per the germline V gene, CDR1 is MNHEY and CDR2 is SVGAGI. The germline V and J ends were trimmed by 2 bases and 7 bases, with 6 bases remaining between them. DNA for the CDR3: TGTGCCAGCAGTTACCTAAACAATTCACCCCTCCACTTT. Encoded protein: CASSYLNNSPLHF.

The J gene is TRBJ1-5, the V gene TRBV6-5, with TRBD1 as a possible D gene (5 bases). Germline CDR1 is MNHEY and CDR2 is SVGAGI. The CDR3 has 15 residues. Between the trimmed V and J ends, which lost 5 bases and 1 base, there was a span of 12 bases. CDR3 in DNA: TGTGCCAGCAGTCGGGGGGGTAGCAGCAATCAGCCCCAGCATTTT. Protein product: CASSRGGSSNQPQHF.

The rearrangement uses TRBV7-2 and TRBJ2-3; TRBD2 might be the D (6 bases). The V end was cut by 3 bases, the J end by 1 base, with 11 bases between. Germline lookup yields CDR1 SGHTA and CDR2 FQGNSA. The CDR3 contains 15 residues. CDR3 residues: CASSFGTPRTDTQYF. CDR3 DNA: TGTGCCAGCAGCTTCGGGACTCCCCGCACAGATACGCAGTATTTT.

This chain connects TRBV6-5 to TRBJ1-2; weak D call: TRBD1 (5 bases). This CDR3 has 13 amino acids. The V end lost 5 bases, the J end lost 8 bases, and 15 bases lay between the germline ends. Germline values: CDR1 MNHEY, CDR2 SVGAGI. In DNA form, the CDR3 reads TGTGCCAGCAGTCACGGGGGGACTCCCGGCTACACCTTC. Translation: CASSHGGTPGYTF.

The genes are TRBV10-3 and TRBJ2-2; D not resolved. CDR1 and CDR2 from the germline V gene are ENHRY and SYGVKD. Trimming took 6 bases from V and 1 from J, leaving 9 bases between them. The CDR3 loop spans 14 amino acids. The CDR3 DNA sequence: TGTGCCATCAGGGGCCAGGTGAACACCGGGGAGCTGTTTTTT. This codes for CAIRGQVNTGELFF.

The CDR3 nucleotides are TGCGCCAGCAGTGGGCCCACAGGGGGCGGTGAGCAGTACTTC. This codes for CASSGPTGGGEQYF. The rearrangement uses TRBV10-2 and TRBJ2-7; TRBD1 agrees at 9 bases. Germline-derived CDR1 and CDR2 are WSHSY and SAAADI. V lost 4 bases, J lost 7 bases, and 8 bases stayed unmatched. The CDR3 spans 14 residues.

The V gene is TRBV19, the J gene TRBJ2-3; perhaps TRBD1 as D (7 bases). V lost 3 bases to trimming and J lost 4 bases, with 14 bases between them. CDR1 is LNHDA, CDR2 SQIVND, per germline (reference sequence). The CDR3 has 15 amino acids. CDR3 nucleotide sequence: TGTGCCAGTAGTATGCAGGGGGGTGCGGCAGATACGCAGTATTTT. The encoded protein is CASSMQGGAADTQYF.

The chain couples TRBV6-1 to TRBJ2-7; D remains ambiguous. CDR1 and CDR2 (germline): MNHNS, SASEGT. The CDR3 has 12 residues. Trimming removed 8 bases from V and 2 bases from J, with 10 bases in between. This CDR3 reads CASDSRTYEQYF. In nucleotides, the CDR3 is TGTGCCAGCGATAGCCGAACCTACGAGCAGTACTTC.

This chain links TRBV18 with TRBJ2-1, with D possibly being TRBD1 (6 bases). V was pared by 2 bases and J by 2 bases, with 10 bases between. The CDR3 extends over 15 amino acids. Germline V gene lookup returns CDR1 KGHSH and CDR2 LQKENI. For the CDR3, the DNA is TGTGCCAGCTCACCAGAGGGGGTCCCCTACAATGAGCAGTTCTTC. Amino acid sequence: CASSPEGVPYNEQFF.

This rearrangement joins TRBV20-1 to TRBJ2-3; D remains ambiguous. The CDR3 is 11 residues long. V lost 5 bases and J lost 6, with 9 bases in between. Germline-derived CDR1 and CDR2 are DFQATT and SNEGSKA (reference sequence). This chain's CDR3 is CSAPWPDTQYF. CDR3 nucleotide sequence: TGCAGTGCTCCCTGGCCCGATACGCAGTATTTT.